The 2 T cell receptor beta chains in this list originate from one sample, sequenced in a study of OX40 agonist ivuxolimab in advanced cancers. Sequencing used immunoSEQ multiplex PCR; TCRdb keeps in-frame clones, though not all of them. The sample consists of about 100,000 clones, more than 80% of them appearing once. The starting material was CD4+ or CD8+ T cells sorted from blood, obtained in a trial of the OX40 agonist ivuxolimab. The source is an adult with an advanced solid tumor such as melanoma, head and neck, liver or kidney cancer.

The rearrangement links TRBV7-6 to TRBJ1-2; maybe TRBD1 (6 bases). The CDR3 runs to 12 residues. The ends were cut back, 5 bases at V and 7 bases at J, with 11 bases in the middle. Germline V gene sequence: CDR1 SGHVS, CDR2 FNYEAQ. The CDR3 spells CASSQGTFGYTF. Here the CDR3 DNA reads TGTGCCAGCAGCCAGGGGACATTTGGCTACACCTTC.

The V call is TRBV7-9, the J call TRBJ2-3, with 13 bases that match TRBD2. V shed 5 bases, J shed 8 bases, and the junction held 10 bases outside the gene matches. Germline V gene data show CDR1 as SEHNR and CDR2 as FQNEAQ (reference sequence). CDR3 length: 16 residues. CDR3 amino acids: CASSQGTSGGAGTQYF. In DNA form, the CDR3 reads TGTGCCAGCAGCCAAGGAACTAGCGGGGGGGCAGGTACGCAGTATTTT.